The 20 T cell receptor beta chains presented below share a single source sample, sequenced in a study of blood T cell repertoires in COVID-19. Data came from immunoSEQ multiplex PCR; TCRdb stores just in-frame clones and leaves some out. The sample holds 90,000 to 130,000 clones, around nine tenths seen once. The specimen was peripheral blood. These receptors all stem from a woman between 45 and 65 years old with acute or convalescent COVID-19.

The gene calls are TRBV7-6 and TRBJ2-3; 10 nucleotides match TRBD2. Germline V gene lookup returns CDR1 SGHVS and CDR2 FNYEAQ. The CDR3 spans 16 residues. Losses at the gene ends were 1 base for V and 8 bases for J; bases not matched to a gene: 9. The CDR3 loop is CASSLGGLAGDVTQYF. For the CDR3, the DNA is TGTGCCAGCAGCTTAGGGGGGCTAGCGGGAGATGTTACGCAGTATTTT.

The sample holds one count of this clone. The rearrangement uses TRBV10-1 and TRBJ2-1; 7 bases line up with TRBD2. The length of the CDR3 is 15 residues. Germline CDR1 and CDR2: WNHNN and SYGVQD (reference sequence). Trimming cost V 2 bases and J 2 bases; bases outside gene matches: 3. In DNA form, the CDR3 reads TGCGCCAGCAGTGAGACTAGCGCTACCTACAATGAGCAGTTCTTC. Protein product: CASSETSATYNEQFF.

V is TRBV18 and J is TRBJ2-1; TRBD2 matches at 16 bases. The J segment lost 4 bases and the V segment lost 0 bases, leaving 3 bases of the junction unmatched. The CDR3 length is 18 residues. Germline assignment: CDR1 KGHSH and CDR2 LQKENI. This chain's CDR3 is CASSPPGLAGGSYNEQFF. In nucleotides, the CDR3 is TGTGCCAGCTCACCACCGGGACTAGCGGGAGGGTCATACAATGAGCAGTTCTTC. The full variable domain, in which reference TRBV18 and TRBJ2-1 provide the parts outside the CDR3, is NAGVMQNPRHLVRRRGQEARLRCSPMKGHSHVYWYRQLPEEGLKFMVYLQKENIIDESGMPKERFSAEFPKEGPSILRIQQVVRGDSAAYFCASSPPGLAGGSYNEQFFGPGTRLTVL.

The table lists this clone with a count of one. The V gene is TRBV27, the J gene TRBJ1-1, with a possible D match to TRBD1 (5 bases). The CDR3 runs 14 residues. Trimming left V 4 bases short and J 10 bases short, with 19 bases between. The germline gives CDR1 MNHEY, CDR2 SMNVEV (reference sequence). This chain's CDR3 is CASSSDLRPQGAFF. The CDR3 bases are TGTGCCAGCAGTTCCGACCTACGGCCGCAGGGAGCTTTCTTT.

The rearrangement joins TRBV5-1 to TRBJ1-2; 12 nucleotides match TRBD1. The length of the CDR3 is 17 residues. V trimming: 2 bases; J trimming: 7 bases; junction bases outside the gene matches: 12. Per the germline V gene, CDR1 is SGHRS and CDR2 is YFSETQ. The CDR3 nucleotides are TGCGCCAGCAGCTTTCTTACACCGGGACAGGGGGCGGTTGGCTACACCTTC. This sequence encodes CASSFLTPGQGAVGYTF.

This clone has just one count. The chain links TRBV6-4 to TRBJ2-1; 8 bases are shared with TRBD2. V trimming: 8 bases; J trimming: 4 bases; junction bases outside the gene matches: 10. CDR3 length: 15 residues. CDR1 is MRHNA, CDR2 SNTAGT, per germline. The CDR3 sequence is CASRAGGGGYNEQFF. For the CDR3, the DNA is TGTGCCAGCCGCGCCGGGGGGGGCGGGTACAATGAGCAGTTCTTC.

The chain couples TRBV5-6 to TRBJ2-7; TRBD1 matches 8 bases. The CDR3 consists of 13 residues. V dropped 4 bases and J dropped 4; count of bases not matched to a gene: 4. From germline, CDR1 is SGHDT and CDR2 YYEEEE. The CDR3 nucleotides are TGTGCCAGCAGCCACAGGGGGGATTACGAGCAGTACTTC. This translates into CASSHRGDYEQYF.

The chain uses TRBV29-1 and TRBJ2-1; TRBD1 aligns across 9 bases. The CDR3 consists of 13 residues. CDR1 and CDR2 (germline): SQVTM, ANQGSEA. V shed 6 bases, J shed 7 bases, and the junction held 7 bases outside the gene matches. CDR3 DNA: TGCAGCGTCCGAACAGGGGGCTTGAATGAGCAGTTCTTC. Residues: CSVRTGGLNEQFF.

The genes are TRBV19 and TRBJ2-7, with 11 bases that match TRBD2. Losses at the gene ends were 5 bases for V and 3 bases for J; bases not matched to a gene: 12. The CDR3 totals 17 residues. Germline CDR1 LNHDA, CDR2 SQIVND (reference sequence). In DNA form, the CDR3 reads TGTGCCAGTAGTCCCGGGACGGTAGCGGGAGGGAGCTACGAGCAGTACTTC. Translated, it gives CASSPGTVAGGSYEQYF.

V is TRBV28 and J is TRBJ1-2, with 7 bases fitting TRBD1. The CDR3 consists of 15 residues. CDR1 is MDHEN, CDR2 SYDVKM, per germline. The ends lost 3 bases at V and 5 bases at J; junction bases unmatched: 9. This CDR3 reads CASSFSGTEFYGYTF. For the CDR3, the DNA is TGTGCCAGCAGTTTCTCCGGGACAGAATTTTATGGCTACACCTTC.

The chain combines TRBV29-1 with TRBJ2-7; 7 nucleotides line up with TRBD1. Germline-derived CDR1 and CDR2 are SQVTM and ANQGSEA. CDR3 size: 11 residues. The ends lost 4 bases at V and 6 bases at J; junction bases unmatched: 3. DNA for the CDR3: TGCAGCGTTGGACAGGGTGGCGAGCAGTACTTC. Amino acids: CSVGQGGEQYF.

The chain recombines TRBV30 with TRBJ1-1; 8 bases fit TRBD1. J lost 5 bases, V lost 4 bases, and 3 bases had no gene match. The CDR3 has 12 amino acids. Germline V gene lookup returns CDR1 GTSNPN and CDR2 SVGIG (reference sequence). The CDR3, as DNA: TGTGCCTGGACAGGGGGCGGAACTGAAGCTTTCTTT. Its translation is CAWTGGGTEAFF.

The CDR3 loop is CASTFSPSTAEAFF. CDR3 DNA: TGCGCCAGCACCTTTTCCCCTTCAACGGCTGAAGCTTTCTTT. The chain employs TRBV5-1 and TRBJ1-1; no firm D call. V gave up 6 bases and J gave up 6 bases, with 18 bases separating them. The CDR3 spans 14 residues. Germline CDR1 and CDR2: SGHRS and YFSETQ.

This chain connects TRBV9 to TRBJ1-5, with 9 bases lining up with TRBD1. The CDR3 contains 18 residues. V lost 3 bases and J lost 0; bases outside the gene matches: 10. Germline CDR1 reads SGDLS; CDR2 reads YYNGEE. The CDR3 sequence is CASSAGTGTRDSNQPQHF. The CDR3, as DNA: TGTGCCAGCAGCGCAGGGACAGGGACCCGAGATAGCAATCAGCCCCAGCATTTT. Supplemented by reference TRBV9 and TRBJ1-5, the full variable domain reads DSGVTQTPKHLITATGQRVTLRCSPRSGDLSVYWYQQSLDQGLQFLIQYYNGEERAKGNILERFSAQQFPDLHSELNLSSLELGDSALYFCASSAGTGTRDSNQPQHFGDGTRLSIL.

The V call is TRBV5-6, the J call TRBJ2-7; D call uncertain. CDR1 is SGHDT, CDR2 YYEEEE, per germline. The CDR3 sequence is 14 residues long. V dropped 5 bases and J dropped 0 bases, with 12 bases sitting between them. For the CDR3, the DNA is TGTGCCAGCAGGTCAACCAGGAACTCCTACGAGCAGTACTTC. Protein sequence: CASRSTRNSYEQYF.

V usage is TRBV9 and J usage is TRBJ1-1; 9 positions agree with TRBD1. The CDR3 has 14 residues. Germline V lookup: CDR1 SGDLS, CDR2 YYNGEE. The J segment lost 3 bases and the V segment lost 4 bases, leaving 4 bases of the junction unmatched. This chain's CDR3 is CASSTRTGDTEAFF. For the CDR3, the DNA is TGTGCCAGCAGCACCCGGACAGGGGACACTGAAGCTTTCTTT.

V usage is TRBV19 and J usage is TRBJ2-1, with 16 bases fitting TRBD2. CDR3 size: 16 residues. In germline, CDR1 is LNHDA, CDR2 SQIVND (reference sequence). J gave up 8 bases and V 1 base, and 2 bases lay outside the gene matches. Written as DNA, the CDR3 is TGTGCCAGTAGTATAGGCGGGACTAGCGGGAGGGATGAGCAGTTCTTC. As protein: CASSIGGTSGRDEQFF.

The chain links TRBV10-3 to TRBJ2-3; TRBD2 agrees at 9 bases. The ends lost 4 bases at V and 1 base at J; junction bases unmatched: 0. Germline V gene lookup returns CDR1 ENHRY and CDR2 SYGVKD. The CDR3 runs to 14 residues. The CDR3 DNA reads as TGTGCCATCAGTGGGACTAGCGGCACAGATACGCAGTATTTT. Protein: CAISGTSGTDTQYF.

In its sample, this clone was seen a few times. This chain uses TRBV29-1 with TRBJ2-1; the match to TRBD2 covers 11 bases. Germline assignment: CDR1 SQVTM and CDR2 ANQGSEA. V dropped 0 bases and J dropped 7; count of bases not matched to a gene: 11. This CDR3 contains 17 residues. This CDR3 reads CSVEDRFSGRARNEQFF. The DNA of the CDR3 is TGCAGCGTTGAAGATCGGTTTAGCGGGAGGGCCCGGAATGAGCAGTTCTTC.

This chain links TRBV28 with TRBJ2-7; 11 positions agree with TRBD2. V trimming: 6 bases; J trimming: 3 bases; junction bases outside the gene matches: 4. The CDR3 covers 14 residues. Germline V gives CDR1 MDHEN, CDR2 SYDVKM. CDR3 in DNA: TGTGCCAGCAGGTCCGGGACTAGCGGCTACGAGCAGTACTTC. Its protein is CASRSGTSGYEQYF. Based on the CDR3 plus reference TRBV28 and TRBJ2-7, the full variable domain is DVKVTQSSRYLVKRTGEKVFLECVQDMDHENMFWYRQDPGLGLRLIYFSYDVKMKEKGDIPEGYSVSREKKERFSLILESASTNQTSMYLCASRSGTSGYEQYFGPGTRLTVT.